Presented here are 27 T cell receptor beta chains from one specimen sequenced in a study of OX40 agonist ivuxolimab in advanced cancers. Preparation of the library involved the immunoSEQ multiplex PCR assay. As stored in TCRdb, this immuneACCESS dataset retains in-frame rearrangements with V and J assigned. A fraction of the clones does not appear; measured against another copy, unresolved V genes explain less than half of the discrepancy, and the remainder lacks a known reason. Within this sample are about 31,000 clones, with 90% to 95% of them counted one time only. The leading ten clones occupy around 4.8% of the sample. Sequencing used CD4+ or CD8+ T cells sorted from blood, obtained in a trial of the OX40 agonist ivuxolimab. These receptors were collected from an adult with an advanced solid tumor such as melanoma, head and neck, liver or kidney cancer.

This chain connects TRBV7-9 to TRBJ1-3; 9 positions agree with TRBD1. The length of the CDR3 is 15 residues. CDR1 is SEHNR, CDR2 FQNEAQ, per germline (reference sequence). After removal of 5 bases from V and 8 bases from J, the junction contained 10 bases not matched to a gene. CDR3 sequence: CASSPTGGGRDTIYF. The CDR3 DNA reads TGTGCCAGCAGCCCCACAGGGGGCGGTAGGGACACCATATATTTT.

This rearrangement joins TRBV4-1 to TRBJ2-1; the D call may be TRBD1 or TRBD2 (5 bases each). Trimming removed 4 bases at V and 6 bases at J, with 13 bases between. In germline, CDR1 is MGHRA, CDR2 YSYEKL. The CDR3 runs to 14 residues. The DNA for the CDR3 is TGCGCCAGCAGCCCGCAGGGACCTGCCAATGAGCAGTTCTTC. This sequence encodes CASSPQGPANEQFF.

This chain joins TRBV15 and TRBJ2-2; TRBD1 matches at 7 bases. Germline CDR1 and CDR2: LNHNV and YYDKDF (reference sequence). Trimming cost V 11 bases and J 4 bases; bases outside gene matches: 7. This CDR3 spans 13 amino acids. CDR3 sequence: CAARQGGTGELFF. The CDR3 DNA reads TGTGCCGCGCGACAGGGTGGCACCGGGGAGCTGTTTTTT.

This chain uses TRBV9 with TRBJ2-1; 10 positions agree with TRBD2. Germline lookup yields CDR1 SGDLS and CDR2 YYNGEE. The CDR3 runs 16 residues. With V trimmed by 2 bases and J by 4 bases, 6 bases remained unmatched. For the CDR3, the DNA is TGTGCCAGCAGCGTCAGGGGGACTAGCGTTTACAATGAGCAGTTCTTC. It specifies CASSVRGTSVYNEQFF.

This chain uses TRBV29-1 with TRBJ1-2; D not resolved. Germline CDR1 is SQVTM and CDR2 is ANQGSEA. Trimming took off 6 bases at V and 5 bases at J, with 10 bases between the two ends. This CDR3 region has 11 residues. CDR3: CSVPRGYGYTF. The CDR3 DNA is TGCAGCGTCCCGCGGGGATATGGCTACACCTTC.

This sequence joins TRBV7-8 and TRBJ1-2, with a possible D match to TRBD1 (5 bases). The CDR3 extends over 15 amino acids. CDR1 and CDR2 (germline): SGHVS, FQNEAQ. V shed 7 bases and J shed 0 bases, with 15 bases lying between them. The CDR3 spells CASKQGPRPNYGYTF. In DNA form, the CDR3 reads TGTGCCAGCAAGCAGGGACCCCGTCCTAACTATGGCTACACCTTC.

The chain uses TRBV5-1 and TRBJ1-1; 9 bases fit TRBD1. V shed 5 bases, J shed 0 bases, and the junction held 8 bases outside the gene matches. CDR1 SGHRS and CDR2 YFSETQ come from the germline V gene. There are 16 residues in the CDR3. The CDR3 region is CASSPAGTGLNTEAFF. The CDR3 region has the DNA TGCGCCAGCAGTCCGGCCGGGACAGGGTTGAACACTGAAGCTTTCTTT. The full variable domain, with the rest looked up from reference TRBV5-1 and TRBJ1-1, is KAGVTQTPRYLIKTRGQQVTLSCSPISGHRSVSWYQQTPGQGLQFLFEYFSETQRNKGNFPGRFSGRQFSNSRSEMNVSTLELGDSALYLCASSPAGTGLNTEAFFGQGTRLTVV.

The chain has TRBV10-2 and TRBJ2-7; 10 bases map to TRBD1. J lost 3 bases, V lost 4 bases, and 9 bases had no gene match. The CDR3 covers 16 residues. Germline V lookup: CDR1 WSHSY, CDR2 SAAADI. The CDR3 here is CASSGGDRGFFYEQYV. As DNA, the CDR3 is TGCGCCAGCAGTGGGGGGGACAGGGGTTTTTTCTACGAGCAGTACGTC.

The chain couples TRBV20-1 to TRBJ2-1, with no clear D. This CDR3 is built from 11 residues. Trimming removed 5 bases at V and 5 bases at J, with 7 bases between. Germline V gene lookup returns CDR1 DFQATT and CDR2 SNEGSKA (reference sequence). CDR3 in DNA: TGCAGTGCTCGGGCCGACAATGAGCAGTTCTTC. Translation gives CSARADNEQFF.

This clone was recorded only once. CDR3: CASSDRGLEQYF. The CDR3 coding sequence is TGCGCCAGCAGCGACAGGGGGCTGGAGCAGTACTTC. The chain is built from TRBV10-2 and TRBJ2-7; TRBD1 aligns across 10 bases. With V trimmed by 6 bases and J by 7 bases, 3 bases remained unmatched. Per germline, CDR1 WSHSY and CDR2 SAAADI. The CDR3 spans 12 residues.

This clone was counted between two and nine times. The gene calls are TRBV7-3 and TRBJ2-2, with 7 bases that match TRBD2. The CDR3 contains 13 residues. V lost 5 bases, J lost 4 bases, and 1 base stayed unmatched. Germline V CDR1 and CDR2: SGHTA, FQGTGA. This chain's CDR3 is CASSREATGELFF. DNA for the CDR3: TGTGCCAGCAGCCGGGAGGCCACCGGGGAGCTGTTTTTT.

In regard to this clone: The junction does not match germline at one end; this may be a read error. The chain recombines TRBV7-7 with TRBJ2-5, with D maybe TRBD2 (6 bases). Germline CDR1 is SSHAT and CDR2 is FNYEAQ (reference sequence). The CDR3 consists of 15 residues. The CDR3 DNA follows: TGTGCTAGCAGCTTATATGGGAGGAGCCAAGAGACCCAGTACTTC. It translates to CASSLYGRSQETQYF.

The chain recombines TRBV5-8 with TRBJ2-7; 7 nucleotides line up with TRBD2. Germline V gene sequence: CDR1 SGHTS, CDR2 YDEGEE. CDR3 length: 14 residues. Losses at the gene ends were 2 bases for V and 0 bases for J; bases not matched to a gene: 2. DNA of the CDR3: TGTGCCAGCAGCTTCGGGGGGAGCTCCTACGAGCAGTACGTC. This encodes CASSFGGSSYEQYV.

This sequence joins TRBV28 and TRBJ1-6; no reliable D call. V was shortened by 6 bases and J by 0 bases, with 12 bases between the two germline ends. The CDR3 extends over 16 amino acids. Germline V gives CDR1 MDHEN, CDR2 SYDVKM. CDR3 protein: CASSSRLSSYNSPLHF. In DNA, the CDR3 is TGTGCCAGCAGCTCCCGACTTAGCTCCTATAATTCACCCCTCCACTTT.

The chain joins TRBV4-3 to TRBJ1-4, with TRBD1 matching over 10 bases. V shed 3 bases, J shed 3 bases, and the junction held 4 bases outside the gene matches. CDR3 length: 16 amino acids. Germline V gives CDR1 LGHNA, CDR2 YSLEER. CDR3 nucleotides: TGCGCCAGCAGCCAGACAGGGGGCTGGGCTAATGAAAAACTGTTTTTT. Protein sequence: CASSQTGGWANEKLFF.

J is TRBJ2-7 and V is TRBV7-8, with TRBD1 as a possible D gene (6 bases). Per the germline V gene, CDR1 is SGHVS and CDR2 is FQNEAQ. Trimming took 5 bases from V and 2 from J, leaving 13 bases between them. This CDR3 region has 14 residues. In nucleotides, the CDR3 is TGTGCCAGCAGCCCATTGGGACATACCTACGAGCAGTACTTC. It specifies CASSPLGHTYEQYF.

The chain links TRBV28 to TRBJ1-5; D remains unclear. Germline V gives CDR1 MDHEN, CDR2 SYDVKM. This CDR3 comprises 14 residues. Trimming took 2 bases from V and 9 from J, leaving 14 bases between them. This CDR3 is CASSLGEPSGPQHF. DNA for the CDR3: TGTGCCAGCAGTTTAGGGGAACCAAGTGGGCCCCAGCATTTT.

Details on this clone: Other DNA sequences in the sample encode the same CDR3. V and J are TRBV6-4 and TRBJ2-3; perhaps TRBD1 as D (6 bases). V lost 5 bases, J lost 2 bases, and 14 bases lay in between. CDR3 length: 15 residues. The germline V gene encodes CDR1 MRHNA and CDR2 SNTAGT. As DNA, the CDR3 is TGTGCCAGCAGTCCTAGGGGGTCATCCACAGATACGCAGTATTTT. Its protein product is CASSPRGSSTDTQYF.

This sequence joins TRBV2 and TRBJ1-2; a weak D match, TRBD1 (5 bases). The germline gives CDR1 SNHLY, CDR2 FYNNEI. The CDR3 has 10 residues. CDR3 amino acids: CANPRGGYTF. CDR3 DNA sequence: TGTGCAAATCCCCGCGGGGGGTACACCTTC. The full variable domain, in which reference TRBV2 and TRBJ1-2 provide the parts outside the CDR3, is EPEVTQTPSHQVTQMGQEVILRCVPISNHLYFYWYRQILGQKVEFLVSFYNNEISEKSEIFDDQFSVERPDGSNFTLKIRSTKLEDSAMYFCANPRGGYTFGSGTRLTVV.

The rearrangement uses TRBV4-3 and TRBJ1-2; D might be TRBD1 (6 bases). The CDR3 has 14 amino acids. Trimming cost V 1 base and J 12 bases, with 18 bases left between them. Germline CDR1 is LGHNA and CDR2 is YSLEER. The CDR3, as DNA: TGCGCCAGCAGCCAAGGGGGGCCCGGCCCTATAGACACCTTC. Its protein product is CASSQGGPGPIDTF.

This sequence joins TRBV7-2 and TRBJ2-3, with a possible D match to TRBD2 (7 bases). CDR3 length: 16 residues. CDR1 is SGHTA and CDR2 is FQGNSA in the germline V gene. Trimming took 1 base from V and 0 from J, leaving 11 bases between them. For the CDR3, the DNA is TGTGCCAGCAGCTTAGTGGGGAGGGGGAGCACAGATACGCAGTATTTT. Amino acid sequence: CASSLVGRGSTDTQYF.

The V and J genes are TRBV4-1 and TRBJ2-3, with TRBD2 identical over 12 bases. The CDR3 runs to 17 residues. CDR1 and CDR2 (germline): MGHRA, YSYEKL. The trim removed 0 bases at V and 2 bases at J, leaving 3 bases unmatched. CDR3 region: CASSQDGTSGPTDTQYF. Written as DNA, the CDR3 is TGCGCCAGCAGCCAAGATGGGACTAGCGGGCCCACAGATACGCAGTATTTT.

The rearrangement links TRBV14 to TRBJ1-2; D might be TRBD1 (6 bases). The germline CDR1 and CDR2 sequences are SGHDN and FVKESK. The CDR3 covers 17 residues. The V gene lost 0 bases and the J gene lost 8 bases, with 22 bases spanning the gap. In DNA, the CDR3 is TGTGCCAGCAGCCAAGATCCCCGATATGGGGGGGCCTACGGCTACACCTTC. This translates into CASSQDPRYGGAYGYTF.

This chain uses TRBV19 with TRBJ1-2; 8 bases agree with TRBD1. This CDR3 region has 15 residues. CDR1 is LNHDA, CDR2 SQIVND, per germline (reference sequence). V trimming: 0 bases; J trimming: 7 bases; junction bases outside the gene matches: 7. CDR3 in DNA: TGTGCCAGTAGTATAGACCGGGACAGGCTGAGTGGCTACACCTTC. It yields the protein CASSIDRDRLSGYTF.

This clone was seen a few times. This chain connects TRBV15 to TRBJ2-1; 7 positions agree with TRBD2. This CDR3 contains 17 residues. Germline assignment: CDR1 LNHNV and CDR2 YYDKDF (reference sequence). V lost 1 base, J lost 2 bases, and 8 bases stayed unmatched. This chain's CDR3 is CATSRVGAGEPYNEQFF. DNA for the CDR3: TGTGCCACCAGCAGAGTTGGGGCGGGGGAACCCTACAATGAGCAGTTCTTC. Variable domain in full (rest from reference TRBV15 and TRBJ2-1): DAMVIQNPRYQVTQFGKPVTLSCSQTLNHNVMYWYQQKSSQAPKLLFHYYDKDFNNEADTPDNFQSRRPNTSFCFLDIRSPGLGDTAMYLCATSRVGAGEPYNEQFFGPGTRLTVL.

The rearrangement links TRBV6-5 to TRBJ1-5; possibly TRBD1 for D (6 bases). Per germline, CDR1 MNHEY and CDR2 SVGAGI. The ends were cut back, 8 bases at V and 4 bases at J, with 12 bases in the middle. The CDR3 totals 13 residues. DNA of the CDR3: TGTGCCAGCGCCTTAACAGGGAATCAGCCCCAGCATTTT. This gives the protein CASALTGNQPQHF.

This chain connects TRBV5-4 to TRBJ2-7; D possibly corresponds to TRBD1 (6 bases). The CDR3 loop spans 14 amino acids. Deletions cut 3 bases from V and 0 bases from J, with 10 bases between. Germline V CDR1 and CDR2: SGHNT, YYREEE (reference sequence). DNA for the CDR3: TGTGCCAGCAGCTCACGACAGGACTCCTACGAGCAGTACTTC. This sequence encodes CASSSRQDSYEQYF.